One sample yielded the 21 T cell receptor beta chains listed below, sequenced in a study of cytomegalovirus exposure and HLA in healthy donors (dated by TCRdb to about 2017). The library was built by means of the immunoSEQ multiplex PCR assay. For the multiplex PCR, a mixture combining 60 forward primers for TCR Vbeta segments and 13 reverse primers for TCR Jbeta segments was used. Here the immuneACCESS table is served through TCRdb, limited to in-frame sequences with V and J called. Missing clones are a known gap in these copies; in checked studies unresolved V genes cover under half, and the rest lacks a known reason. This sample comprises around 150,000 clones, approximately 88% of them detected only once. Less than 2% of the sample belongs to the ten largest clones. The sample comprised PBMCs. All receptors derive from a woman under 30 in good health and CMV-seronegative.

The chain has TRBV28 and TRBJ1-1, with 9 bases fitting TRBD1. Unmatched junction bases numbered 10, after V lost 2 bases and J lost 6 bases. Germline loops: CDR1 MDHEN, CDR2 SYDVKM. CDR3 size: 16 residues. CDR3 coding DNA: TGTGCCAGCAGTTTAAGATTGGACAGGGGATGGGCTGAAGCTTTCTTT. Translated, it gives CASSLRLDRGWAEAFF.

V gene TRBV7-9 combines with J gene TRBJ2-3; TRBD1 aligns across 7 bases. Per germline, CDR1 SEHNR and CDR2 FQNEAQ (reference sequence). V dropped 5 bases and J dropped 0; count of bases not matched to a gene: 8. This CDR3 is built from 16 residues. CDR3 sequence reads: CASSQGVERSTDTQYF. DNA of the CDR3: TGTGCCAGCAGCCAGGGGGTCGAACGAAGCACAGATACGCAGTATTTT.

V is TRBV5-6 and J is TRBJ1-2; 8 nucleotides line up with TRBD1. This CDR3 comprises 16 residues. CDR1 and CDR2 (germline): SGHDT, YYEEEE. With 4 bases clipped from V and 5 bases from J, the junction kept 13 bases outside the gene matches. CDR3 nucleotides: TGTGCCAGCAGCCAGGTGGGGCAGGGGGCTGGGTATGGCTACACCTTC. Translated, it gives CASSQVGQGAGYGYTF.

The chain links TRBV18 to TRBJ2-7; the D is unclear. The germline CDR1 and CDR2 sequences are KGHSH and LQKENI. V was trimmed by 3 bases and J by 2 bases, leaving 14 bases between them. The CDR3 has 15 residues. The CDR3 here is CASSPTRHPTYEQYF. Here the CDR3 DNA reads TGTGCCAGCTCACCCACGCGACACCCCACCTACGAGCAGTACTTC.

The V gene is TRBV11-3, the J gene TRBJ1-4, with D possibly TRBD1 on 6 matching bases. The CDR3 spans 14 residues. Germline V gene sequence: CDR1 SGHNT, CDR2 YENEEA. V lost 5 bases and J 7 bases, leaving 14 bases between the germline ends. The chain's CDR3 is CASSPRRRGEKLFF. CDR3 DNA sequence: TGTGCCAGCAGCCCCCGTCGCAGGGGTGAAAAACTGTTTTTT.

This chain links TRBV28 with TRBJ1-4; 7 nucleotides align to TRBD1. The CDR3 totals 15 residues. CDR1 and CDR2 from the germline V gene are MDHEN and SYDVKM. V trimming: 6 bases; J trimming: 7 bases; junction bases outside the gene matches: 11. The CDR3 sequence: CASRREQGLGEKLFF. The CDR3 DNA reads TGTGCCAGCAGGAGGGAACAGGGGCTCGGTGAAAAACTGTTTTTT.

This clone was observed once. This sequence joins TRBV30 and TRBJ1-2; 8 nucleotides match TRBD1. Unmatched junction bases numbered 15, after V lost 0 bases and J lost 6 bases. The germline gives CDR1 GTSNPN, CDR2 SVGIG (reference sequence). The CDR3 length is 17 residues. The CDR3 DNA is TGTGCCTGGAGTGTAAGCGGGGCAGGGGGCAATAGAGATGGCTACACCTTC. Its protein product is CAWSVSGAGGNRDGYTF.

The V gene is TRBV28, the J gene TRBJ2-1; no reliable D call. The CDR3 extends over 14 amino acids. Germline CDR1 is MDHEN and CDR2 is SYDVKM. The ends were cut back, 8 bases at V and 2 bases at J, with 13 bases in the middle. The CDR3 region is CASLGHTPYNEQFF. The DNA for the CDR3 is TGTGCCAGCCTGGGCCATACCCCCTACAATGAGCAGTTCTTC.

This sequence joins TRBV6-4 and TRBJ1-1; D remains ambiguous. Germline-derived CDR1 and CDR2 are MRHNA and SNTAGT. The CDR3 length is 13 residues. V lost 6 bases and J 1 base, leaving 9 bases between the germline ends. CDR3 in amino acids: CASSQEPNTEAFF. The CDR3 DNA reads as TGTGCCAGCAGCCAGGAACCGAACACTGAAGCTTTCTTT.

The chain joins TRBV11-2 to TRBJ1-2; 8 bases line up with TRBD1. The germline gives CDR1 SGHAT, CDR2 FQNNGV. The V gene end was trimmed by 5 bases and the J gene end by 5 bases; junction bases not matched to a gene: 13. The CDR3 covers 16 residues. CDR3 nucleotides: TGTGCCAGCAGCCAGAACAGGGGGAAGATACCTTATGGCTACACCTTC. Protein: CASSQNRGKIPYGYTF.

V is TRBV10-2 and J is TRBJ2-1; 8 nucleotides align to TRBD1. CDR1 WSHSY and CDR2 SAAADI come from the germline V gene. After removal of 6 bases from V and 4 bases from J, the junction contained 5 bases not matched to a gene. The CDR3 sequence is 14 residues long. The CDR3 reads CASRETGAYNEQFF. The CDR3 region has the DNA TGCGCCAGCAGAGAGACAGGGGCATACAATGAGCAGTTCTTC.

The chain carries TRBV2 and TRBJ1-3; D may be TRBD1 (5 bases). Germline assignment: CDR1 SNHLY and CDR2 FYNNEI. This CDR3 spans 16 amino acids. Trimming removed 5 bases at V and 0 bases at J, with 14 bases between. CDR3 amino acids: CASSPIGGVSGNTIYF. The CDR3 DNA follows: TGTGCCAGCAGTCCAATCGGGGGAGTCTCTGGAAACACCATATATTTT.

The CDR3 bases are TGTGCCAGTAGTAACCCCGCCGACAGTTATGGCTACACCTTC. It specifies CASSNPADSYGYTF. This rearrangement joins TRBV19 to TRBJ1-2, with D possibly matching TRBD1 (5 bases). This CDR3 contains 14 residues. CDR1 LNHDA and CDR2 SQIVND come from the germline V gene (reference sequence). Trimming took 4 bases from V and 5 from J, leaving 14 bases between them.

The chain recombines TRBV7-2 with TRBJ1-5; no clear D gene. Trimming removed 5 bases at V and 6 bases at J, with 17 bases between. Germline-derived CDR1 and CDR2 are SGHTA and FQGNSA. The CDR3 totals 15 residues. In DNA form, the CDR3 reads TGTGCCAGCAGCCCCTGGACCACGGCGGGTCAGCCCCAGCATTTT. Translation gives CASSPWTTAGQPQHF. Together with reference TRBV7-2 and TRBJ1-5, the CDR3 gives the full variable domain: GAGVSQSPSNKVTEKGKDVELRCDPISGHTALYWYRQSLGQGLEFLIYFQGNSAPDKSGLPSDRFSAERTGGSVSTLTIQRTQQEDSAVYLCASSPWTTAGQPQHFGDGTRLSIL.

The rearrangement links TRBV19 to TRBJ2-7; 7 bases are shared with TRBD2. V lost 3 bases to trimming and J lost 0 bases; unmatched junction nucleotides: 5. Germline CDR1 is LNHDA and CDR2 is SQIVND (reference sequence). This CDR3 spans 15 amino acids. Here the CDR3 DNA reads TGTGCCAGTAGTATTCCGGGGGGAAGCTCCTACGAGCAGTACTTC. It encodes CASSIPGGSSYEQYF.

Here the CDR3 reads CASSKGHSYNEQFF. The CDR3 nucleotides read TGCGCCAGCAGCAAAGGACATTCCTACAATGAGCAGTTCTTC. The chain employs TRBV5-1 and TRBJ2-1, with D maybe TRBD1 (5 bases). Germline V gives CDR1 SGHRS, CDR2 YFSETQ. The CDR3 length is 14 residues. Trimming pared 4 bases from V and 1 base from J, leaving 9 bases between. Together with reference TRBV5-1 and TRBJ2-1, the CDR3 gives the full variable domain: KAGVTQTPRYLIKTRGQQVTLSCSPISGHRSVSWYQQTPGQGLQFLFEYFSETQRNKGNFPGRFSGRQFSNSRSEMNVSTLELGDSALYLCASSKGHSYNEQFFGPGTRLTVL.

This chain connects TRBV2 to TRBJ2-7, with D tentatively TRBD2 (5 bases). The V and J ends lost 3 bases and 2 bases respectively, with 11 bases between them. The CDR3 spans 14 residues. Germline CDR1 and CDR2: SNHLY and FYNNEI. CDR3 region: CASSDRTSTYEQYF. Here the CDR3 DNA reads TGTGCCAGCAGTGATCGGACTTCCACCTACGAGCAGTACTTC.

The CDR3 loop reads CASSSQPGLAGAQETQYF. CDR3 nucleotide sequence: TGCGCCAGCAGCTCCCAACCTGGACTAGCGGGGGCCCAAGAGACCCAGTACTTC. This chain uses TRBV5-1 with TRBJ2-5, with 13 nucleotides matching TRBD2. The germline CDR1 and CDR2 sequences are SGHRS and YFSETQ. This CDR3 spans 18 amino acids. Germline trimming cut 3 bases from V and 1 base from J; bases unmatched to any gene: 9.

The gene calls are TRBV9 and TRBJ1-1; D not certain. The V and J ends lost 0 bases and 0 bases respectively, with 6 bases between them. Germline CDR1 SGDLS, CDR2 YYNGEE. The CDR3 has 14 residues. CDR3 sequence (DNA): TGTGCCAGCAGCGTAGGGTACATGAACACTGAAGCTTTCTTT. Protein product: CASSVGYMNTEAFF.

J is TRBJ2-5 and V is TRBV18; the D gene is possibly TRBD1 (5 bases). This CDR3 is built from 12 residues. V lost 3 bases and J 5 bases, leaving 7 bases between the germline ends. The V gene's germline CDR1 is KGHSH and CDR2 LQKENI. In DNA form, the CDR3 reads TGTGCCAGCTCACCGGGGCGGGAGACCCAGTACTTC. It is translated as CASSPGRETQYF.

V and J are TRBV27 and TRBJ2-3, with 8 bases that match TRBD1. The CDR3 spans 18 residues. The germline V gene has CDR1 MNHEY and CDR2 SMNVEV (reference sequence). Germline trimming cut 3 bases from V and 4 bases from J; bases unmatched to any gene: 15. The CDR3 loop reads CASSLIMVGTGPSDTQYF. The CDR3 DNA sequence: TGTGCCAGCAGTTTGATCATGGTCGGGACAGGACCGTCAGATACGCAGTATTTT.